This paragraph covers one T cell receptor beta chain sequence. Its antigen is unknown. The junction departs from the called germline gene at one end, perhaps through a read error. The PCR was carried out with 60 Vbeta primers and 13 Jbeta primers. Here immunoSEQ multiplex PCR was the method, and the copy in TCRdb shows in-frame clones only, minus some. The sample consists of about 140,000 clones, 65% to 80% of them appearing once. These data originate in a study of cytomegalovirus exposure and HLA in healthy donors. Whole-study findings and limits: Apart from CMV serostatus, no immune exposure information was available. Among TCR beta chains, those listed as cytomegalovirus-associated numbered about 160.

The CDR3 spans 12 residues. From germline, CDR1 is SGHRS and CDR2 YFSETQ. Every donor was a healthy person donating bone marrow. The clonotype was recovered from a human donor in good health. Sequenced: PBMCs. The chain employs TRBV5-1 and TRBJ2-3; no definite D call. CDR3 region: CASSSQQDAQYF. The DNA for the CDR3 is TGCGCCAGCAGCTCCCAACAAGATGCGCAGTATTTT.